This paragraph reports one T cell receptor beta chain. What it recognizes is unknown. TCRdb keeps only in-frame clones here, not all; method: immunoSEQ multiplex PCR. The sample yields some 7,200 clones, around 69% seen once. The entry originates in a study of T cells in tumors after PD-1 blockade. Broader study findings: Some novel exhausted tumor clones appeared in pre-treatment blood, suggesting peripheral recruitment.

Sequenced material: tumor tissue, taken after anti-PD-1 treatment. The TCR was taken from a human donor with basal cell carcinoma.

CDR3 coding DNA: TGTGCCAGCAGCTTGGCTGTAGCAGGGGGGACCGGGGAGCTGTTTTTT. Its protein is CASSLAVAGGTGELFF. The chain uses TRBV5-5 and TRBJ2-2; D might be TRBD1 (7 bases). V was trimmed by 0 bases and J by 5 bases, leaving 14 bases between them. This CDR3 is 16 amino acids long. Germline V CDR1 and CDR2: SGHKS, YYEKEE (reference sequence).